This T cell receptor beta chain was identified in a study of T cells in localized non-small cell lung cancer. Points from the study as a whole: Maximal T cell clonality occurred in uninvolved adjacent lung, with tumor ranking below it.

On this clone itself: Its specificity is unknown.

This table comes from immunoSEQ multiplex PCR, and its TCRdb copy is limited to in-frame clones, with some not included. The repertoire consists of tens of thousands of clones, with about nine tenths occurring once and the leading ten covering less than 6%. The CDR3 has 15 residues. The germline gives CDR1 LNHDA, CDR2 SQIVND (reference sequence). V lost 0 bases and J 4 bases, leaving 12 bases between the germline ends. The chain carries TRBV19 and TRBJ2-5; TRBD2 might be the D (6 bases). The TCR was taken from a woman aged 35 to 69 with stage I lung adenocarcinoma. This specimen was peripheral blood, taken before any cancer treatment. The CDR3 DNA follows: TGTGCCAGTAGTATAGATAGGAGGGGTAGAGAGACCCAGTACTTC. Its translation is CASSIDRRGRETQYF.